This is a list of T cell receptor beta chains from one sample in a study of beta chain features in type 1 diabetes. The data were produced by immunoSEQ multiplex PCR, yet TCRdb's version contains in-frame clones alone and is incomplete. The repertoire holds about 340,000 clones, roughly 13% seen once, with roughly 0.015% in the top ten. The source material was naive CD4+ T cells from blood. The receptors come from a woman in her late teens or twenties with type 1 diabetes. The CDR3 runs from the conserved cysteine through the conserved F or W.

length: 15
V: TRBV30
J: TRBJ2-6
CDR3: CAWRPPGAGANVLTF

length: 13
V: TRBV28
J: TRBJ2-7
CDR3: CAAQGGASYEQYF

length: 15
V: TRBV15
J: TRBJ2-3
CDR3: CATGFLLGGADTQYF

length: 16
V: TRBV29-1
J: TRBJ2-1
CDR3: CSVVPGGTSGHNEQFF

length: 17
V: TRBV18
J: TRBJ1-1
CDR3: CASSPAWGRSMNTEAFF

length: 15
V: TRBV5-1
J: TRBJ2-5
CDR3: CASNGLAGAVETQYF

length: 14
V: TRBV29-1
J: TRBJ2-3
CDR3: CSVTGTGGTDTQYF

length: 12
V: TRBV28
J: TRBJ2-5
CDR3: CASNRQGGTQYF

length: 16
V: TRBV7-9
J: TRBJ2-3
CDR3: CASSLVSGRSTDTQYF

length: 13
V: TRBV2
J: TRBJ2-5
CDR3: CASSGGRTETQYF

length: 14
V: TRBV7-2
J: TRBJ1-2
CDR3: CASSSGQADGGYTF

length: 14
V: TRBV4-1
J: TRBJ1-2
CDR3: CASSHPGQGYGYTF

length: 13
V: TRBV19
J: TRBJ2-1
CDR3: CATGTGSVNEQFF

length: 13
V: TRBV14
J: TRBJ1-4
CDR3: CASSPRTNEKLFF

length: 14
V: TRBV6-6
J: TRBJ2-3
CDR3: CASSQTSFADTQYF

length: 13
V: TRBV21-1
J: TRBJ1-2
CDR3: CASSKSQDYGYTF